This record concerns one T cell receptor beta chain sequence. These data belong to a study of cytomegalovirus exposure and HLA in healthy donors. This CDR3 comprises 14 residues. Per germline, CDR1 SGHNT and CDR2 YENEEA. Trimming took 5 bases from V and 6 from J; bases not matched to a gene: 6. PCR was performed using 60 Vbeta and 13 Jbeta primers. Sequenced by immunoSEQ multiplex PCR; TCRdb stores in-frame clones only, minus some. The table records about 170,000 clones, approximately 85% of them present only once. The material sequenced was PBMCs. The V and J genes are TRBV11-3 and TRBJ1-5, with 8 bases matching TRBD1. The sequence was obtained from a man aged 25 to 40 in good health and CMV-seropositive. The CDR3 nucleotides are TGTGCCAGCAGCCCCGGGACAGGTGTTCAGCCCCAGCATTTT. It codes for CASSPGTGVQPQHF.